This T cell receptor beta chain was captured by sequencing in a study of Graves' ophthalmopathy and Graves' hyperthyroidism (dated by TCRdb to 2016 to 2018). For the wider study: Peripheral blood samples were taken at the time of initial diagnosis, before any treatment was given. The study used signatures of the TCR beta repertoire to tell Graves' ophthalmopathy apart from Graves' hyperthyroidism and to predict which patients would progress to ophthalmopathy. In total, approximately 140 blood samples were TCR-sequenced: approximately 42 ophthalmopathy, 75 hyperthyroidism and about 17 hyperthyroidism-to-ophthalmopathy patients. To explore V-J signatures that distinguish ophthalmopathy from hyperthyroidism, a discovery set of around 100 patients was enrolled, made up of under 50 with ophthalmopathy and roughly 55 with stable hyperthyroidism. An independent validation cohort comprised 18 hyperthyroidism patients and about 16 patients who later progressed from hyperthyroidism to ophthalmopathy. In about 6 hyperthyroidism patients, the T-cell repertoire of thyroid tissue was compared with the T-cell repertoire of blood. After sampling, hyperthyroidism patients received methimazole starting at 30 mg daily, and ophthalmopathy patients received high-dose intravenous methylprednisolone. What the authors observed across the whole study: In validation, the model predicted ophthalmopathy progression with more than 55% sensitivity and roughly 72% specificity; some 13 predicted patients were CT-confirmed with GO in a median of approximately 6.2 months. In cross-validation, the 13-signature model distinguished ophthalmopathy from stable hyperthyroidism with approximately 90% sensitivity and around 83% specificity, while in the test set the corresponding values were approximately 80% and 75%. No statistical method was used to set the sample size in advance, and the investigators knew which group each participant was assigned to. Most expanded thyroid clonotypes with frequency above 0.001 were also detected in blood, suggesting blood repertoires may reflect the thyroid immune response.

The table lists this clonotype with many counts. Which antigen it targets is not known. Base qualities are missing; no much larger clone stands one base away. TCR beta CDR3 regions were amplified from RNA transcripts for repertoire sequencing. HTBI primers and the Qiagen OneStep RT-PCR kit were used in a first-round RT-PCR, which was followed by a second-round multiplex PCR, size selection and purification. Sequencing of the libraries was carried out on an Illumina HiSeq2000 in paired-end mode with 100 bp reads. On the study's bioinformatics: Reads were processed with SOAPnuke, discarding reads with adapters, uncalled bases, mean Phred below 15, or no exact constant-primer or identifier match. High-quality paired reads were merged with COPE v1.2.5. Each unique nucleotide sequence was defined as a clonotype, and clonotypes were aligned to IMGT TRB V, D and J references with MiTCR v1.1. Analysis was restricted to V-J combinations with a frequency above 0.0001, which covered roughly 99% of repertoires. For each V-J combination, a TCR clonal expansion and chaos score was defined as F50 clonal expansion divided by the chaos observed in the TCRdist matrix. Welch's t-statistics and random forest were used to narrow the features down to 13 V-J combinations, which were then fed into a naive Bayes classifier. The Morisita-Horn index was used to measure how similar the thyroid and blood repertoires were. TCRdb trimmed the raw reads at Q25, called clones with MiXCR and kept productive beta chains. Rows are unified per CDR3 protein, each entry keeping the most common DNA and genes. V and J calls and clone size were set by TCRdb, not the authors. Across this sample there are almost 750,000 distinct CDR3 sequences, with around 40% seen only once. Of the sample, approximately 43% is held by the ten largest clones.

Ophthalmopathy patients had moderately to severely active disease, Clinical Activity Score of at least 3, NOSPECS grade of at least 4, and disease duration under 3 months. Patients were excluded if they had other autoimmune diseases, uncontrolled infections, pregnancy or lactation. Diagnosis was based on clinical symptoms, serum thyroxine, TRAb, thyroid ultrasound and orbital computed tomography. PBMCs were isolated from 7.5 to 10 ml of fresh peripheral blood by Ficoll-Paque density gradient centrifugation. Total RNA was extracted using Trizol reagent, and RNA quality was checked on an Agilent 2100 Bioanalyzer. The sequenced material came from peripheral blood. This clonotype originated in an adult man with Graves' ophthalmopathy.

The CDR3 here reads CASSPRGRGGYTF. The DNA reads TGTGCCAGCAGCCCCAGGGGGCGAGGAGGCTACACCTTC. The V and J genes are TRBV7-3 and TRBJ1-2; TRBD1 aligns with 8 central bases. Reading from cysteine to phenylalanine, the CDR3 counts 13 amino acids. Just the 39-base CDR3 DNA is kept, in frame starting at base 1. From the germline V gene, CDR1 is SGHTA and CDR2 is FQGTGA. The V end gives up 5 bases and the J end 8 bases, leaving 7 bases in the junction not matched to a gene. Reference TRBV7-3 and TRBJ1-2 genes cover what lies past the CDR3, so the full variable domain is GAGVSQTPSNKVTEKGKYVELRCDPISGHTALYWYRQSLGQGPEFLIYFQGTGAADDSGLPNDRFFAVRPEGSVSTLKIQRTERGDSAVYLCASSPRGRGGYTFGSGTRLTVV.